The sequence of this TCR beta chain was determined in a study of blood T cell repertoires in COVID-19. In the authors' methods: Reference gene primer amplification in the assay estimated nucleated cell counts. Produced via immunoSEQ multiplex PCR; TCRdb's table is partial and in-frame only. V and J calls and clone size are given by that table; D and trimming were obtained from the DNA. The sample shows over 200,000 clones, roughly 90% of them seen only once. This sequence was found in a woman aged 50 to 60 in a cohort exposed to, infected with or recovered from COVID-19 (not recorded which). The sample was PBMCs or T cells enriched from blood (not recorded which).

The CDR3 sequence: CASSVGGTGISGNTIYF. The CDR3 region has the DNA TGTGCCAGCAGCGTAGGTGGGACAGGGATCTCTGGAAACACCATATATTTT. The rearrangement links TRBV9 to TRBJ1-3, with 9 bases matching TRBD1. The V gene's germline CDR1 is SGDLS and CDR2 YYNGEE. Trimming took 0 bases from V and 0 from J; bases not matched to a gene: 4. The CDR3 covers 17 residues.